This is a list of T cell receptor beta chains from one sample in a study of blood T cell repertoires in COVID-19. Profiling relied on immunoSEQ multiplex PCR, and the TCRdb table lists in-frame clones only, not all of them. The table has under 200,000 clones, approximately 88% seen once. The material sequenced was PBMCs or T cells enriched from blood (not recorded which). Receptors were obtained from a woman aged 18-29 years who had recovered from COVID-19. Both conserved end residues are part of each CDR3. A D gene is named only where the DNA matches it firmly. Only some rows state a clone size, as once, few, many or a class for expanded clones.

TRBD1	TRBJ1-5	TRBV28	many	CASRTPQGARQPQHF	TGTGCCAGCAGGACCCCACAGGGGGCGCGCCAGCCCCAGCATTTT
TRBD2	TRBJ2-7	TRBV6-6	NA	CASSTTERGYF	TGTGCCAGCAGTACGACCGAGCGGGGGTACTTC
NA	TRBJ2-5	TRBV4-2	many	CASSQGRDRSIETQYF	TGTGCCAGCAGCCAAGGTCGTGACAGGTCGATAGAGACCCAGTACTTC
TRBD1	TRBJ2-2	TRBV9	NA	CASSDHHRGSSGELFF	TGTGCCAGCAGCGACCACCACAGGGGGTCCTCCGGGGAGCTGTTTTTT
NA	TRBJ1-3	TRBV5-1	NA	CASSLAGPSGNTIYF	TGCGCCAGCAGCTTGGCTGGGCCCTCTGGAAACACCATATATTTT
NA	TRBJ1-1	TRBV5-4	NA	CASSQQGSEAFF	TGTGCCAGCAGTCAACAGGGATCTGAAGCTTTCTTT
NA	TRBJ1-6	TRBV13	NA	CASSLGADASYNSPLHF	TGTGCCAGCAGCTTAGGAGCGGACGCCTCCTATAATTCACCCCTCCACTTT
TRBD1	TRBJ2-3	TRBV2	NA	CASSERSGQGLDTQYF	TGTGCCAGCAGTGAAAGGTCGGGACAGGGTTTAGATACGCAGTATTTT
NA	TRBJ1-3	TRBV19	NA	CASTAFRDIRNTIYF	TGTGCCAGTACCGCATTCCGGGACATTCGAAACACCATATATTTT
TRBD1	TRBJ1-5	TRBV10-2	NA	CASSGGHTGGAGQPQHF	TGCGCCAGCAGTGGGGGACATACAGGGGGCGCGGGACAGCCCCAGCATTTT